These 2 T cell receptor beta chains came from one sample sequenced in a study of neoadjuvant anti-PD-1 for oral cavity cancer. Time point: after neoadjuvant nivolumab, at surgical resection. Data came from immunoSEQ multiplex PCR; TCRdb stores just in-frame clones and leaves some out. In the table there are some 14,000 clones, 60% to 80% of which are singletons. The material sequenced was PBMCs, taken after nivolumab (anti-PD-1) treatment. The receptors shown here come from a person aged 40 to 85 with oral cavity squamous cell carcinoma.

The gene calls are TRBV30 and TRBJ2-7, with D perhaps matching TRBD2 (6 bases). From germline, CDR1 is GTSNPN and CDR2 SVGIG (reference sequence). This CDR3 has 11 amino acids. V shed 2 bases and J shed 8 bases, with 10 bases lying between them. CDR3 sequence (DNA): TGTGCCTGGAGTCCCGGGGGTCAGCAGTACTTC. It codes for CAWSPGGQQYF.

The V gene is TRBV5-1, the J gene TRBJ2-7; D assignment may be TRBD1 or TRBD2 (5 bases each). CDR3 length equals 17 residues. CDR1 SGHRS and CDR2 YFSETQ come from the germline V gene. V was cut by 4 bases and J by 0 bases, with 20 bases left in between. CDR3 DNA: TGCGCCAGCAGCGAGGGGCTGACAAGGGTCGTCTCCTACGAGCAGTACTTC. It encodes CASSEGLTRVVSYEQYF.